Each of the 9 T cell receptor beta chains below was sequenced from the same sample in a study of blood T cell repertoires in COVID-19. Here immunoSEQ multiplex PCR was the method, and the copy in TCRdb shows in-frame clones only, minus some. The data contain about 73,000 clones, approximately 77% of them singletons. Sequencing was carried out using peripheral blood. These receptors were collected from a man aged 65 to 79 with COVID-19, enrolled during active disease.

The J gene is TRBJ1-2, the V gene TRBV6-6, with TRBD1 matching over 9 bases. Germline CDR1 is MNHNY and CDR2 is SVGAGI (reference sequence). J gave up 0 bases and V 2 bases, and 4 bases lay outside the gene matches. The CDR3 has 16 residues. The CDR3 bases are TGTGCCAGCAGTTACGGGACAGGGTATGCTAACTATGGCTACACCTTC. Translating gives CASSYGTGYANYGYTF.

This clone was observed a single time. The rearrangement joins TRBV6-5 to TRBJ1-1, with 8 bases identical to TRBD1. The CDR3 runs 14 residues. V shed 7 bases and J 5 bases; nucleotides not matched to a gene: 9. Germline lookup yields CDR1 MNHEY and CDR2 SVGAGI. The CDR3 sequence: CASITDRGGTEAFF. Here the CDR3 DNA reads TGTGCCAGCATAACCGACAGGGGAGGGACTGAAGCTTTCTTT.

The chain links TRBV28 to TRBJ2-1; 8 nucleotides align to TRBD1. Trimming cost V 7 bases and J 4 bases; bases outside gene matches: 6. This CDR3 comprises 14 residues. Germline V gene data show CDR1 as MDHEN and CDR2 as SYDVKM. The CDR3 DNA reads TGTGCCAGCAAGAACAGGGGGGAGTACAATGAGCAGTTCTTC. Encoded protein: CASKNRGEYNEQFF. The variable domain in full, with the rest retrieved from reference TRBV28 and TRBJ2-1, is DVKVTQSSRYLVKRTGEKVFLECVQDMDHENMFWYRQDPGLGLRLIYFSYDVKMKEKGDIPEGYSVSREKKERFSLILESASTNQTSMYLCASKNRGEYNEQFFGPGTRLTVL.

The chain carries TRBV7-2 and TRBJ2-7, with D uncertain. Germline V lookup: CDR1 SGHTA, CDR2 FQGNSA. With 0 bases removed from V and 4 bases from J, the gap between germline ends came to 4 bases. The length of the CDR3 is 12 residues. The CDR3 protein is CASSLARYEQYF. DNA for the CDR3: TGTGCCAGCAGCTTAGCCCGGTACGAGCAGTACTTC.

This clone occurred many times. For the CDR3, the DNA is TGTGCCAGCAGCGAGGGACAGGGGGTTTTTAACACTGAAGCTTTCTTT. It codes for CASSEGQGVFNTEAFF. The chain uses TRBV9 and TRBJ1-1; 11 bases match TRBD1. The CDR3 totals 16 residues. The germline V gene has CDR1 SGDLS and CDR2 YYNGEE. The V segment lost 3 bases and the J segment 2 bases; nucleotides outside the gene matches: 6.

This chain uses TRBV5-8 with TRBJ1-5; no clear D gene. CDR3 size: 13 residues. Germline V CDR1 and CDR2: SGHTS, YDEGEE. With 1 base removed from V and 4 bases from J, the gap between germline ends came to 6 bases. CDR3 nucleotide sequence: TGTGCCAGCAGCTTGACCCAGAATCAGCCCCAGCATTTT. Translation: CASSLTQNQPQHF.

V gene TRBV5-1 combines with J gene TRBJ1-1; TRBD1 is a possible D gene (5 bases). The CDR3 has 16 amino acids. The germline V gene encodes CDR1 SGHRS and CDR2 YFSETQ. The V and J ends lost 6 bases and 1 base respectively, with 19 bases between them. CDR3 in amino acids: CASKTGRGSQNTEAFF. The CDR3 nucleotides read TGCGCCAGCAAAACCGGTCGGGGGTCCCAGAACACTGAAGCTTTCTTT.

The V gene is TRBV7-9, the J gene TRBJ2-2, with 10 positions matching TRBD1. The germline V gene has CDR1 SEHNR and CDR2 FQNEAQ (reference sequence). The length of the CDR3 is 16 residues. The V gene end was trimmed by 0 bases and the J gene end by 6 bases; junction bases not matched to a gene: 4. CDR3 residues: CASSLATGQGAGELFF. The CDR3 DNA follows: TGTGCCAGCAGCTTAGCTACAGGACAGGGGGCCGGGGAGCTGTTTTTT.

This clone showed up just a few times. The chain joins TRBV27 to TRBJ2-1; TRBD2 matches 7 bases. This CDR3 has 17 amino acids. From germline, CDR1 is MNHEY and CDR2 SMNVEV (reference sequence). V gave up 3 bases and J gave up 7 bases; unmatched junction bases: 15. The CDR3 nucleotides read TGTGCCAGCAGTTTCCGACGACTAGCAGGGAGTTGGAATGAGCAGTTCTTC. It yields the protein CASSFRRLAGSWNEQFF.